The clone carrying this T cell receptor beta chain was recorded at least ten times. The CDR3 contains 12 residues. Germline V lookup: CDR1 SNHLY, CDR2 FYNNEI. V shed 6 bases and J shed 3 bases, with 9 bases lying between them. This entry comes from a study of early T cells in non-severe SARS-CoV-2 infection. Researchers attached unique molecular identifiers to individual cDNA molecules. MiXCR, applied by TCRdb to the 5' RACE reads, yields one record per CDR3 protein. The sample shows more than 35,000 distinct CDR3 sequences, 3% to 4.5% of them seen only once. The J gene is TRBJ2-7, the V gene TRBV2; maybe TRBD1 (5 bases). This clonotype was sampled from an adult who was a healthcare worker with PCR-confirmed SARS-CoV-2 infection or an uninfected control (not recorded which). The sequencing sample was made of whole blood. The CDR3 sequence: CASSYDSYEQYF. The CDR3 coding sequence is TGTGCCAGCAGCTATGACAGCTACGAGCAGTACTTC.